This entry is about one T cell receptor (beta chain). Its antigen is unknown. This entry belongs to a study of cytomegalovirus exposure and HLA in healthy donors. Study background: When just under 400 donors were genotyped, roughly 82% of them were found to fall in the Caucasian-associated ancestry cluster. Overall study results and limits: A later analysis by the authors found several of the most significant clusters apparently linked to common viral pathogens.

Germline values: CDR1 SSHAT, CDR2 FNYEAQ (reference sequence). The CDR3 has 15 residues. Germline trimming cut 5 bases from V and 3 bases from J; bases unmatched to any gene: 5. The donors (healthy individuals) were bone marrow donors. The PCR ran on 60 Vbeta and 13 Jbeta primers. The method was immunoSEQ multiplex PCR; TCRdb's version includes in-frame clones alone and lacks a portion of them. The sample yields some 96,000 clones, about 80% seen once. Sequenced sample: PBMCs. V usage is TRBV7-7 and J usage is TRBJ2-5; 11 bases match TRBD2. The clonotype comes from a man between 35 and 55 years old in good health and CMV-seronegative. CDR3 DNA: TGTGCCAGCAGCGCGGGACTAGCGGTCAAAGAGACCCAGTACTTC. Protein sequence: CASSAGLAVKETQYF.